These T cell receptor beta chains were read from a single sample in a study of control samples from healthy donors and cancer patients. The protocol was immunoSEQ multiplex PCR, while the TCRdb copy is restricted to in-frame clones and leaves out a portion. The table has 90,000 to 100,000 clones, 70% to 80% seen once. The specimen sequenced was blood. These receptors were obtained from a woman in her 30s in good health. The CDR3 runs from the conserved cysteine through the conserved F or W. D genes are given only for firm matches. Clone size is not always given. Where it is, it says once, few, many or a class for expanded clones.

J gene	V gene	clone size	CDR3 length	D gene	CDR3 protein	CDR3 DNA
TRBJ2-5	TRBV19	.	16	TRBD2	CASSSGLAGGRETQYF	TGTGCCAGTAGCTCCGGACTAGCGGGGGGCCGAGAGACCCAGTACTTC
TRBJ1-1	TRBV19	.	15	.	CASSMAWDGNTEAFF	TGTGCCAGTAGTATGGCCTGGGACGGAAACACTGAAGCTTTCTTT
TRBJ2-1	TRBV3-1/TRBV3-2	.	18	TRBD2	CASSQEGLAGGLTNEQFF	TGTGCCAGCAGCCAAGAAGGACTAGCGGGGGGGCTAACCAATGAGCAGTTCTTC
TRBJ2-3	TRBV10-3	.	14	.	CAISVGAGTDTQYF	TGTGCCATCAGTGTCGGAGCCGGCACAGATACGCAGTATTTT
TRBJ2-7	TRBV7-9	.	12	.	CASSLGSYEQYF	TGTGCCAGCAGCTTAGGTAGCTACGAGCAGTACTTC
TRBJ2-7	TRBV12-3/TRBV12-4	.	12	TRBD1	CASSGQGRGQYF	TGTGCCAGCAGCGGACAGGGTAGAGGGCAGTACTTC
TRBJ2-3	TRBV29-1	.	15	.	CSVENEGVVTDTQYF	TGCAGCGTTGAAAACGAGGGGGTTGTAACAGATACGCAGTATTTT
TRBJ1-3	TRBV11-2	.	16	.	CASRTRDGLSGNTIYF	TGTGCCAGCAGGACTCGCGACGGGCTCTCTGGAAACACCATATATTTT
TRBJ1-5	TRBV9	.	17	.	CASSIYREPGRNQPQHF	TGTGCCAGCAGCATCTACAGGGAGCCCGGCCGCAATCAGCCCCAGCATTTT
TRBJ1-2	TRBV6-6	.	15	.	CASSYSTRGGDGYTF	TGTGCCAGCAGTTACTCGACTCGGGGAGGCGATGGCTACACCTTC
TRBJ1-2	TRBV6-2/TRBV6-3	.	12	.	CASSHPGEGYTF	TGTGCCAGCAGTCATCCCGGGGAGGGATACACCTTC
TRBJ2-1	TRBV9	few	14	.	CASSVGGATGEQFF	TGTGCCAGCAGCGTAGGAGGGGCGACAGGTGAGCAGTTCTTC
TRBJ1-1	TRBV7-9	.	12	.	CASSLEGVVAFF	TGTGCCAGCAGCTTAGAGGGTGTCGTAGCTTTCTTT
TRBJ1-6	TRBV6-5	.	14	.	CATQFPGRNSPLHF	TGTGCCACCCAATTCCCGGGCCGGAATTCACCCCTCCACTTT
TRBJ2-7	TRBV6-2/TRBV6-3	.	15	TRBD1	CASSSLWTGIYEQYF	TGTGCCAGCAGCTCCCTCTGGACAGGGATATACGAGCAGTACTTC
TRBJ1-5	TRBV24-1	.	16	.	CATSDLREVSNQPQHF	TGTGCCACCAGTGATTTGAGGGAGGTAAGCAATCAGCCCCAGCATTTT
TRBJ1-5	TRBV30	.	16	.	CAWSVGGTGEGQPQHF	TGTGCCTGGAGTGTAGGGGGAACGGGAGAGGGCCAGCCCCAGCATTTT
TRBJ2-3	TRBV7-2	.	13	.	CASSSPTSDTQYF	TGTGCCAGCAGCTCCCCAACATCAGATACGCAGTATTTT
TRBJ1-5	TRBV12-5	.	14	.	CASGQGIHNQPQHF	TGTGCTAGTGGGCAGGGGATTCACAATCAGCCCCAGCATTTT
TRBJ2-5	TRBV3-1/TRBV3-2	.	18	TRBD2	CASSQDRTSGMGGETQYF	TGTGCCAGCAGCCAAGATAGGACTAGCGGGATGGGGGGAGAGACCCAGTACTTC
TRBJ2-1	TRBV15	.	13	.	CATSVYPYNEQFF	TGTGCCACCAGCGTTTATCCATACAATGAGCAGTTCTTC
TRBJ2-1	TRBV12-3/TRBV12-4	.	11	.	CASRKSREQFF	TGTGCCAGCAGGAAATCTAGGGAGCAGTTCTTC
TRBJ1-2	TRBV7-3	.	18	TRBD1	CASSLTPTGGDFNYGYTF	TGTGCCAGCAGCTTAACCCCCACAGGGGGGGACTTTAACTATGGCTACACCTTC
TRBJ2-6	TRBV29-1	.	14	TRBD1	CSVGTGAGANVLTF	TGCAGCGTTGGAACAGGGGCTGGGGCCAACGTCCTGACTTTC
TRBJ1-1	TRBV12-3/TRBV12-4	once	13	.	CASSSEFYTEAFF	TGTGCCAGCAGTTCAGAGTTCTACACTGAAGCTTTCTTT
TRBJ1-5	TRBV15	.	14	.	CATSRDYQGQPQHF	TGTGCCACCAGCAGAGATTATCAGGGCCAGCCCCAGCATTTT
TRBJ2-3	TRBV6-4	.	15	TRBD2	CASSLSGGTTDTQYF	TGTGCCAGCAGCCTAAGCGGGGGGACCACAGATACGCAGTATTTT
TRBJ2-2	TRBV7-2	.	17	TRBD2	CASSIKRGEANTGELFF	TGTGCCAGCAGCATCAAGCGGGGGGAGGCGAACACCGGGGAGCTGTTTTTT
TRBJ2-7	TRBV7-8	.	16	TRBD1	CASSLVGTGSSYEQYF	TGTGCCAGCAGCTTAGTGGGGACAGGGAGCTCCTACGAGCAGTACTTC
TRBJ1-3	TRBV19	few	11	.	CASSPGNTIYF	TGTGCCAGTAGTCCGGGGAACACCATATATTTT
TRBJ2-3	TRBV5-1	.	14	.	CASSLRQGGDTQYF	TGCGCCAGCAGCTTGCGGCAGGGCGGAGATACGCAGTATTTT
TRBJ2-5	TRBV29-1	few	13	TRBD1	CSVRDRGRETQYF	TGCAGCGTCCGGGACAGGGGGCGGGAGACCCAGTACTTC
TRBJ2-3	TRBV3-1/TRBV3-2	.	12	.	CASSHSPDTQYF	TGTGCCAGCAGCCACAGCCCAGATACGCAGTATTTT
TRBJ1-2	TRBV30	.	13	TRBD1	CAWSDGQGNGYTF	TGTGCCTGGAGTGACGGACAGGGGAATGGCTACACCTTC
TRBJ1-1	TRBV3-1/TRBV3-2	once	16	TRBD1	CASSQDSAGGNTEAFF	TGTGCCAGCAGCCAAGATTCGGCAGGGGGGAACACTGAAGCTTTCTTT
TRBJ2-6	TRBV27	few	16	TRBD1	CASSFGQGAGANVLTF	TGTGCCAGCAGTTTCGGTCAGGGGGCTGGGGCCAACGTCCTGACTTTC
TRBJ1-6	TRBV12-5	.	14	.	CASGLTGWDSPLHF	TGTGCTAGTGGTTTAACAGGGTGGGATTCACCCCTCCACTTT
TRBJ1-5	TRBV18	few	13	.	CASSADNNQPQHF	TGTGCCAGCTCAGCGGATAACAATCAGCCCCAGCATTTT
TRBJ2-1	TRBV9	.	15	TRBD2	CASSGSGGNYNEQFF	TGTGCCAGCAGCGGTAGCGGGGGCAATTACAATGAGCAGTTCTTC
TRBJ2-7	TRBV11-2	.	14	.	CASSLGVIGGEQYF	TGTGCCAGCAGCTTAGGGGTAATAGGGGGCGAGCAGTACTTC
TRBJ2-2	TRBV11-2	.	12	.	CASSFRAGELFF	TGTGCCAGCAGCTTCCGGGCCGGGGAGCTGTTTTTT
TRBJ2-5	TRBV30	few	11	.	CAWSVVGTQYF	TGTGCCTGGAGTGTAGTTGGGACCCAGTACTTC
TRBJ1-6	TRBV19	.	14	.	CASSPRPADSPLHF	TGTGCCAGTAGTCCCCGGCCTGCTGATTCACCCCTCCACTTT
TRBJ2-2	TRBV2	.	15	.	CASSEARGNTGELFF	TGTGCCAGCAGTGAAGCGCGGGGGAACACCGGGGAGCTGTTTTTT
TRBJ2-1	TRBV5-4	.	13	TRBD2	CASSQWNSGVLFF	TGTGCCAGCAGCCAGTGGAATAGCGGGGTATTATTCTTC
TRBJ2-7	TRBV29-1	.	13	TRBD1	CSVAGGRSYEQYF	TGCAGCGTAGCAGGGGGTCGCTCCTACGAGCAGTACTTC